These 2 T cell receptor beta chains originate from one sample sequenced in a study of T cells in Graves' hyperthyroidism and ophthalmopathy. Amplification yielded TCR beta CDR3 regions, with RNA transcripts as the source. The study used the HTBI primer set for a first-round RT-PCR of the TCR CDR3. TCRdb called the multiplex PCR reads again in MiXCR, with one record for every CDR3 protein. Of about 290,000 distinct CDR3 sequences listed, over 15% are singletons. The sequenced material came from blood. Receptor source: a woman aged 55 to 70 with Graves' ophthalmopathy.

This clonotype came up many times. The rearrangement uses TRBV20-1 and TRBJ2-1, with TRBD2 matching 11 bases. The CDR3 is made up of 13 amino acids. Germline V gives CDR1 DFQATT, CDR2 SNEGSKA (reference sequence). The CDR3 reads CSAATSGGREQFF. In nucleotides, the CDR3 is TGCAGCGCTGCTACTAGCGGGGGTCGTGAGCAGTTCTTC.

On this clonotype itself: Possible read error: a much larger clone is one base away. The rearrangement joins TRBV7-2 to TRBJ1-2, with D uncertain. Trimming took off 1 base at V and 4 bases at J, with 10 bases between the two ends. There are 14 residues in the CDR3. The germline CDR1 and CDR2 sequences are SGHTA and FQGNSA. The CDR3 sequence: CASSLDERSYGYTF. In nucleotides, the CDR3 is TGTGCCAGCAGCTTAGATGAGAGATCCTATGGCTACACCTTC. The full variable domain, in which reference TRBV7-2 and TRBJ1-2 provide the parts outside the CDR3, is GAGVSQSPSNKVTEKGKDVELRCDPISGHTALYWYRQSLGQGLEFLIYFQGNSAPDKSGLPSDRFSAERTGGSVSTLTIQRTQQEDSAVYLCASSLDERSYGYTFGSGTRLTVV.